The clone carrying this T cell receptor beta chain was observed a handful of times. This CDR3 has 13 residues. The V gene end was trimmed by 5 bases and the J gene end by 3 bases; junction bases not matched to a gene: 6. CDR1 and CDR2 (germline): SQVTM, ANQGSEA. The entirety of the isolated RNA underwent reverse transcription, so expressed TCRB transcripts were sequenced. Profiled with immunoSEQ multiplex PCR; TCRdb holds only in-frame clones, not every one. The table lists about 150,000 clones, around 8% of them singletons. This specimen comes from a study of beta chain features in type 1 diabetes. Across the study: Sorted cells from all samples, numbering roughly 100 million, were examined.

The genes are TRBV29-1 and TRBJ1-2, with 7 bases aligning to TRBD1. Sequenced material: central memory CD4+ T cells from blood. The TCR comes from a man between 18 and 29 years old in good health. The CDR3 coding sequence is TGCAGCGTTAAGGGGGCGGCTTACTATGGCTACACCTTC. As protein: CSVKGAAYYGYTF.